Listed here are 11 T cell receptor beta chains from one sample, sequenced in a study of CD8 T cells in ankylosing spondylitis. Each CDR3 protein gets one entry after TCRdb re-called the 5' RACE reads with MiXCR. The data contain under 300,000 distinct CDR3 sequences, about 10% of them singletons. The sequenced material came from blood, either unsorted or a sorted T cell fraction (not recorded which). The receptors here all came from a male donor with ankylosing spondylitis or in good health (not recorded which).

There are many counts of this clonotype. The V call is TRBV24-1, the J call TRBJ2-3; unclear D gene. V was pared by 9 bases and J by 2 bases, with 14 bases between. The V gene's germline CDR1 is KGHDR and CDR2 SFDVKD. The CDR3 spans 14 residues. This CDR3 is CATQAAGSTDTQYF. The CDR3 coding sequence is TGTGCCACCCAGGCAGCCGGGTCCACAGATACGCAGTATTTT.

This clonotype was seen ten or more times. The V and J genes are TRBV6-5 and TRBJ1-1; D unresolved. The V end lost 2 bases, the J end lost 4 bases, and 8 bases lay between the germline ends. The CDR3 has 13 residues. Germline CDR1 and CDR2: MNHEY and SVGAGI. CDR3 sequence: CASSYGGGTEAFF. DNA for the CDR3: TGTGCCAGCAGTTACGGCGGAGGCACTGAAGCTTTCTTT.

This clonotype was recorded a few times. V is TRBV4-1 and J is TRBJ2-1, with D unresolved. The CDR3 extends over 15 amino acids. Germline lookup yields CDR1 MGHRA and CDR2 YSYEKL. Trimming took off 0 bases at V and 6 bases at J, with 12 bases between the two ends. In DNA, the CDR3 is TGCGCCAGCAGCCAAGAATTTTCGCGTCCCAATGAGCAGTTCTTC. Its translation is CASSQEFSRPNEQFF.

The sample holds many counts of this clonotype. This chain links TRBV5-1 with TRBJ1-1; 9 nucleotides align to TRBD1. The CDR3 runs 14 residues. Unmatched junction bases numbered 2, after V lost 1 base and J lost 4 bases. Per germline, CDR1 SGHRS and CDR2 YFSETQ. CDR3 nucleotide sequence: TGCGCCAGCAGCTTGACAGGGGGCGGCACTGAAGCTTTCTTT. It encodes CASSLTGGGTEAFF. The variable domain in full, completed from reference TRBV5-1 and TRBJ1-1, reads KAGVTQTPRYLIKTRGQQVTLSCSPISGHRSVSWYQQTPGQGLQFLFEYFSETQRNKGNFPGRFSGRQFSNSRSEMNVSTLELGDSALYLCASSLTGGGTEAFFGQGTRLTVV.

For the CDR3, the DNA is TGTGCCAGCATTGAAGATGCGGGGCGGGCCTGGGGCAACGAGCAGTACTTC. The encoded protein is CASIEDAGRAWGNEQYF. The chain has TRBV7-2 and TRBJ2-7; D is possibly TRBD2 (6 bases). Trimming pared 7 bases from V and 5 bases from J, leaving 27 bases between. CDR1 is SGHTA and CDR2 is FQGNSA in the germline V gene. The length of the CDR3 is 17 residues. The whole variable domain, remainder taken from reference TRBV7-2 and TRBJ2-7, is GAGVSQSPSNKVTEKGKDVELRCDPISGHTALYWYRQSLGQGLEFLIYFQGNSAPDKSGLPSDRFSAERTGGSVSTLTIQRTQQEDSAVYLCASIEDAGRAWGNEQYFGPGTRLTVT.

Many counts were recorded for this clonotype. The gene calls are TRBV6-4 and TRBJ2-3; possibly TRBD2 for D (5 bases). This CDR3 region has 13 residues. Looked up from germline, CDR1 is MRHNA and CDR2 is SNTAGT. The germline V and J ends were trimmed by 5 bases and 2 bases, with 8 bases remaining between them. The CDR3 nucleotides are TGTGCCAGCAGTCCCGGGATCACAGATACGCAGTATTTT. This gives the protein CASSPGITDTQYF.

This clonotype was seen repeatedly, ten times or more. The chain is built from TRBV4-1 and TRBJ2-2; D is undetermined. Germline V gene lookup returns CDR1 MGHRA and CDR2 YSYEKL. The CDR3 totals 16 residues. V was trimmed by 1 base and J by 2 bases, leaving 11 bases between them. DNA for the CDR3: TGCGCCAGCAGCCAAGCGTCGGGCCCTAACACCGGGGAGCTGTTTTTT. Residues: CASSQASGPNTGELFF.

The table lists this clonotype with many counts. V is TRBV11-2 and J is TRBJ2-1; 8 nucleotides line up with TRBD2. The ends lost 4 bases at V and 4 bases at J; junction bases unmatched: 12. CDR3 size: 17 residues. Germline CDR1 SGHAT, CDR2 FQNNGV. The CDR3 spells CASSSPDSGAGYNEQFF. The CDR3, as DNA: TGTGCCAGCAGCTCACCGGATAGCGGGGCAGGGTACAATGAGCAGTTCTTC.

This clonotype occurred many times. The rearrangement links TRBV25-1 to TRBJ1-1; the match to TRBD1 covers 9 bases. The CDR3 runs to 15 residues. Germline V gene lookup returns CDR1 MGHDK and CDR2 SYGVNS. The V and J ends lost 4 bases and 8 bases, in that order; junction bases with no gene match: 11. In nucleotides, the CDR3 is TGTGCCAGCAGTGCTCCCGGTACAGGGGGCATAGAAGCTTTCTTT. The encoded protein is CASSAPGTGGIEAFF.

This clonotype was seen at least ten times. This chain connects TRBV12-3 or TRBV12-4 to TRBJ2-1; no reliable D call. Trimming stripped 6 bases from V and 5 bases from J, with 8 bases between. CDR3 length equals 12 residues. The DNA for the CDR3 is TGTGCCAGCAGCGACCGTCACAATGAGCAGTTCTTC. It codes for CASSDRHNEQFF.

This clonotype has only a few counts. The chain employs TRBV4-2 and TRBJ2-3; maybe TRBD2 (6 bases). V was pared by 7 bases and J by 5 bases, with 22 bases between. This CDR3 has 16 residues. Germline CDR1 LGHNA, CDR2 YNFKEQ. The CDR3 nucleotides read TGTGCCAGCACCCGGAGGGACCCGCACAGATTAGATACGCAGTATTTT. Amino acid sequence: CASTRRDPHRLDTQYF.